Sequencing of this T cell receptor (beta chain) was carried out in a study of blood T cell repertoires in COVID-19. In the study overall: The analysed material was cDNA or gDNA that came from T cells, B-cell-depleted T cells, or PBMCs.

Measured with immunoSEQ multiplex PCR; TCRdb has only the in-frame clones, and not every one. Of around 79,000 clones in the sample, approximately 83% are singletons; the top ten hold 5% to 6.5%. CDR1 and CDR2 from the germline V gene are KGHSH and LQKENI. The CDR3 is 15 residues long. V was clipped by 4 bases and J by 4 bases; unmatched bases: 8. This chain joins TRBV18 and TRBJ2-3, with 7 bases lining up with TRBD1. The receptor was isolated from a woman in her sixties or seventies with acute or convalescent COVID-19. The sample was peripheral blood. CDR3 protein: CASSLGQSGADTQYF. The CDR3 DNA is TGTGCCAGCTCACTGGGACAGAGCGGAGCAGATACGCAGTATTTT.